These 26 T cell receptor beta chains were all obtained from the same sample, sequenced in a study of metastatic and nonmetastatic thyroid tumors. Each patient went into thyroid surgery without having received any treatment. Via MiXCR, TCRdb re-called the PCR reads. Among about 21,000 clones listed, approximately 20% were seen once. The material sequenced was blood. These receptors were obtained from a male donor with papillary thyroid cancer or a benign thyroid nodule (not recorded which). Some clones in this sample may be carry-over from other donors' samples.

The chain carries TRBV6-4 and TRBJ2-1, with TRBD2 as a possible D gene (5 bases). The CDR3 length is 13 residues. Trimming shortened V by 8 bases and J by 9 bases, and 17 bases separated the two germline ends. Germline V lookup: CDR1 MRHNA, CDR2 SNTAGT. The CDR3 DNA is TGTGCCAGCGCAATGGTAGAGGGCGCTGAGCAGTTCTTC. Translation: CASAMVEGAEQFF.

This clone was seen repeatedly, ten times or more. The V and J genes are TRBV28 and TRBJ2-3, with D unclear. Germline loops: CDR1 MDHEN, CDR2 SYDVKM. The CDR3 contains 13 residues. V lost 6 bases, J lost 2 bases, and 9 bases lay in between. The CDR3 nucleotides are TGTGCCAGCAGCCGTGGGGACACAGATACGCAGTATTTT. Its protein is CASSRGDTDTQYF.

This clone was observed at least ten times. This chain links TRBV29-1 with TRBJ1-2; D may be TRBD1 (5 bases). Germline V gene data show CDR1 as SQVTM and CDR2 as ANQGSEA. The CDR3 covers 11 residues. Trimming took 3 bases from V and 7 from J, leaving 9 bases between them. The CDR3: CSVDRDSGYTF. The CDR3, as DNA: TGCAGCGTTGACAGGGATAGTGGCTACACCTTC.

This clone is medium-sized by share. The chain uses TRBV28 and TRBJ1-2, with a tentative D call TRBD1 (5 bases). CDR1 and CDR2 (germline): MDHEN, SYDVKM. The CDR3 spans 13 residues. The V end lost 3 bases, the J end lost 1 base, and 6 bases lay between the germline ends. The chain's CDR3 is CASSFGGNYGYTF. In nucleotides, the CDR3 is TGTGCCAGCAGTTTCGGGGGTAACTATGGCTACACCTTC.

This clone was seen repeatedly, ten times or more. CDR3 sequence: CASSFIVYEVNTEAFF. DNA of the CDR3: TGTGCCAGCAGCTTTATCGTATACGAGGTGAACACTGAAGCTTTCTTT. The gene calls are TRBV11-2 and TRBJ1-1; D gene unclear. V was trimmed by 3 bases and J by 0 bases, leaving 14 bases between them. CDR1 is SGHAT and CDR2 is FQNNGV in the germline V gene. The CDR3 sequence is 16 residues long.

At least ten counts were recorded for this clone. V and J are TRBV9 and TRBJ2-1; 8 bases map to TRBD1. This CDR3 region has 16 residues. V lost 3 bases, J lost 9 bases, and 14 bases stayed unmatched. Per germline, CDR1 SGDLS and CDR2 YYNGEE. The CDR3 spells CASSGVRGPDEGEQFF. In DNA, the CDR3 is TGTGCCAGCAGCGGCGTCAGGGGGCCGGATGAGGGTGAGCAGTTCTTC. The variable domain in full, completed from reference TRBV9 and TRBJ2-1, reads DSGVTQTPKHLITATGQRVTLRCSPRSGDLSVYWYQQSLDQGLQFLIQYYNGEERAKGNILERFSAQQFPDLHSELNLSSLELGDSALYFCASSGVRGPDEGEQFFGPGTRLTVL.

This clone has a handful of counts. One end of the junction is discordant with germline, which a read error may explain. The chain has TRBV19 and TRBJ2-1; 7 bases match TRBD1. The CDR3 is 14 amino acids. Germline V gives CDR1 LNHDA, CDR2 SQIVND (reference sequence). The CDR3 loop is CASSVGKGGDEQLF. The CDR3 nucleotides are TGTGCCAGTAGTGTCGGGAAAGGGGGCGATGAGCAGTTATTC.

This chain uses TRBV12-3 or TRBV12-4 with TRBJ2-3, with TRBD2 matching 13 bases. CDR3 length equals 15 residues. Trimming at V came to 5 bases and at J to 4 bases, leaving 3 bases not matched to a gene. CDR3 bases: TGTGCCAGCAGTCGGACTAGCGGGAGCGCAGATACGCAGTATTTT. Protein product: CASSRTSGSADTQYF.

This clone occurred many times. The J gene is TRBJ2-2, the V gene TRBV5-6, with D possibly matching TRBD2 (5 bases). The CDR3 totals 14 residues. Germline loops: CDR1 SGHDT, CDR2 YYEEEE. Between the trimmed V and J ends, which lost 1 base and 5 bases, there was a span of 9 bases. In DNA, the CDR3 is TGTGCCAGCAGCTTGTACGGGGTGACCGGGGAGCTGTTTTTT. Protein: CASSLYGVTGELFF.

This clone was observed many times. This chain uses TRBV27 with TRBJ1-4, with D uncertain. CDR3 size: 12 residues. In germline, CDR1 is MNHEY, CDR2 SMNVEV (reference sequence). Deletions cut 10 bases from V and 10 bases from J, with 16 bases between. The CDR3 reads CATRTDYGKLFF. In DNA form, the CDR3 reads TGTGCCACCCGAACCGACTATGGAAAACTGTTTTTT.

This clone was counted at least ten times. CDR3 DNA: TGTGCCAGCAGCCTTCACATGAGCTCTGGGGCCAACGTCCTGACTTTC. It specifies CASSLHMSSGANVLTF. V gene TRBV5-5 combines with J gene TRBJ2-6; D is unresolved. The CDR3 has 16 amino acids. Germline CDR1 SGHKS, CDR2 YYEKEE (reference sequence). V was clipped by 4 bases and J by 0 bases, with 11 bases between them.

In its sample, this clone ranks as medium-sized (0.01 to 0.1%). The CDR3 loop is CASSGGVGTEAFF. CDR3 coding DNA: TGTGCCAGCAGTGGGGGAGTTGGGACTGAAGCTTTCTTT. This rearrangement joins TRBV6-1 to TRBJ1-1; D is uncertain. Germline V CDR1 and CDR2: MNHNS, SASEGT. The length of the CDR3 is 13 residues. Trimming pared 4 bases from V and 5 bases from J, leaving 11 bases between.

This clone has only a few counts. CDR3: CASSLWTGVGGELFF. CDR3 nucleotide sequence: TGTGCCAGCAGTCTATGGACAGGGGTTGGCGGGGAGCTGTTTTTT. The chain recombines TRBV27 with TRBJ2-2; the match to TRBD1 covers 9 bases. Germline loops: CDR1 MNHEY, CDR2 SMNVEV (reference sequence). V shed 5 bases and J 7 bases; nucleotides not matched to a gene: 8. CDR3 length equals 15 residues.

In its sample, this clone is medium-sized (0.01 to 0.1%). The CDR3 spells CASSIGGTPDYEQYF. CDR3 in DNA: TGTGCCAGTAGTATAGGGGGGACGCCTGACTACGAGCAGTACTTC. The chain has TRBV19 and TRBJ2-7, with D perhaps matching TRBD1 or TRBD2 (5 bases each). This CDR3 spans 15 amino acids. The germline CDR1 and CDR2 sequences are LNHDA and SQIVND (reference sequence). Trimming cost V 1 base and J 3 bases, with 13 bases left between them.

The V gene is TRBV20-1, the J gene TRBJ2-1; D is uncertain. The V end was cut by 7 bases, the J end by 0 bases, with 13 bases between. The CDR3 spans 14 residues. The germline V gene has CDR1 DFQATT and CDR2 SNEGSKA (reference sequence). The CDR3 sequence: CSVLSSSSYNEQFF. CDR3 nucleotide sequence: TGCAGTGTCCTATCTTCTAGCTCCTACAATGAGCAGTTCTTC.

In its sample, this clone was seen many times. Additional DNA sequences in this sample encode the identical CDR3. The chain joins TRBV7-8 to TRBJ1-6; 11 bases match TRBD1. CDR3 length: 15 residues. J gave up 12 bases and V 4 bases, and 8 bases lay outside the gene matches. Germline assignment: CDR1 SGHVS and CDR2 FQNEAQ. CDR3 nucleotides: TGTGCCAGCAGCTCCGGGACAGGGGGAATTATACCCCTCCACTTT. This encodes CASSSGTGGIIPLHF.

By proportion, this clone is medium-sized. This chain uses TRBV12-3 or TRBV12-4 with TRBJ2-3, with D perhaps TRBD1 (5 bases). The CDR3 length is 16 residues. Trimming left V 0 bases short and J 5 bases short, with 15 bases between. CDR3: CASSLAPGRDRDTQYF. CDR3 coding DNA: TGTGCCAGCAGTTTAGCGCCGGGCAGGGATCGAGATACGCAGTATTTT.

This clone was observed many times. The genes are TRBV7-9 and TRBJ2-5, with a tentative D call TRBD1 (5 bases). Germline CDR1 is SEHNR and CDR2 is FQNEAQ (reference sequence). This CDR3 spans 14 amino acids. Between the trimmed V and J ends, which lost 0 bases and 1 base, there was a span of 6 bases. CDR3 region: CASSLAGAQETQYF. CDR3 in DNA: TGTGCCAGCAGCTTAGCAGGGGCCCAAGAGACCCAGTACTTC. The entire variable domain, with the rest obtained from reference TRBV7-9 and TRBJ2-5, is as follows: DTGVSQNPRHKITKRGQNVTFRCDPISEHNRLYWYRQTLGQGPEFLTYFQNEAQLEKSRLLSDRFSAERPKGSFSTLEIQRTEQGDSAMYLCASSLAGAQETQYFGPGTRLLVL.

With respect to this clone: A read error may produce the germline difference seen at one junction end. The J gene is TRBJ2-2, the V gene TRBV11-1; D call uncertain. Germline CDR1 reads SGHAT; CDR2 reads FQDESV (reference sequence). The CDR3 has 18 amino acids. The CDR3 region has the DNA TGTGTCAGCAGCTTAGTGGTTTCCGGGCAAACTAACACCGGGGAGCTGTTTTTT. This translates into CVSSLVVSGQTNTGELFF.

This clone was observed a few times. The genes are TRBV6-2 or TRBV6-3 and TRBJ1-1, with D perhaps TRBD1 (5 bases). The CDR3 is 15 amino acids. V lost 5 bases, J lost 10 bases, and 23 bases lay in between. Germline V lookup: CDR1 MNHEY, CDR2 SVGEGT. The CDR3 spells CASSRGPELMGGAFF. CDR3 nucleotides: TGTGCCAGCAGTCGGGGACCGGAATTAATGGGGGGAGCTTTCTTT.

There are many counts of this clone. The rearrangement joins TRBV7-9 to TRBJ2-7, with D possibly being TRBD2 (7 bases). V lost 1 base and J lost 6, with 13 bases in between. Germline CDR1 is SEHNR and CDR2 is FQNEAQ (reference sequence). The CDR3 totals 14 residues. CDR3 DNA: TGTGCCAGCAGCTTAGGGGGGGGGGCCCCCGAGCAGTACTTC. Its protein is CASSLGGGAPEQYF.

The CDR3 sequence is CASSLNGEPNEQFF. The CDR3 bases are TGTGCCAGCAGTTTAAACGGTGAGCCCAATGAGCAGTTCTTC. The chain has TRBV12-3 or TRBV12-4 and TRBJ2-1, with D uncertain. CDR3 length equals 14 residues. V was clipped by 2 bases and J by 6 bases, with 11 bases between them.

This clone was seen ten or more times. This specimen includes other DNA sequences encoding the same CDR3. V gene TRBV5-6 combines with J gene TRBJ1-1, with no clear D. Per the germline V gene, CDR1 is SGHDT and CDR2 is YYEEEE. V was clipped by 0 bases and J by 1 base, with 10 bases between them. This CDR3 has 15 residues. The chain's CDR3 is CASSLAMAGNTEAFF. The CDR3, as DNA: TGTGCCAGCAGCTTGGCCATGGCCGGGAACACTGAAGCTTTCTTT.

In its sample, this clone was seen many times. The chain has TRBV4-1 and TRBJ2-7; a possible D gene is TRBD1 (5 bases). CDR3 length: 14 residues. Germline V gene data show CDR1 as MGHRA and CDR2 as YSYEKL. Trimming stripped 1 base from V and 1 base from J, with 8 bases between. CDR3 nucleotide sequence: TGCGCCAGCAGCCAAGTTCAGGGTTCCTACGAGCAGTACTTC. Amino acid sequence: CASSQVQGSYEQYF.

The table lists this clone with many counts. The chain employs TRBV3-1 and TRBJ2-7, with 7 bases matching TRBD1. The CDR3 loop spans 14 amino acids. Germline values: CDR1 LGHDT, CDR2 YNNKEL (reference sequence). After removal of 3 bases from V and 0 bases from J, the junction contained 2 bases not matched to a gene. DNA of the CDR3: TGTGCCAGCAGCCAGGGGACAGACTCCTACGAGCAGTACTTC. This codes for CASSQGTDSYEQYF.

This clone was seen at least ten times. The V and J genes are TRBV11-3 and TRBJ1-1; 10 positions agree with TRBD1. Germline assignment: CDR1 SGHNT and CDR2 YENEEA. J gave up 4 bases and V 2 bases, and 7 bases lay outside the gene matches. CDR3 size: 16 residues. This chain's CDR3 is CASSLRPGTGVTEAFF. The CDR3 bases are TGTGCCAGCAGCTTACGCCCCGGGACAGGGGTCACTGAAGCTTTCTTT.